Following are 18 T cell receptor beta chains from one sample sequenced in a study of T cell responses to AZD1222 COVID-19 vaccine. Here immunoSEQ multiplex PCR was the method, and the copy in TCRdb shows in-frame clones only, minus some. The sample includes about 94,000 clones, roughly 85% of them seen just once. The sequences come from peripheral blood, collected 28 days after the second AZD1222 dose. All receptors come from an adult who received the AZD1222 COVID-19 vaccine.

The V gene is TRBV5-4, the J gene TRBJ2-2; no reliable D call. CDR1 and CDR2 from the germline V gene are SGHNT and YYREEE (reference sequence). The CDR3 runs 13 residues. V lost 5 bases and J lost 1, with 6 bases in between. The CDR3 DNA reads as TGTGCCAGCAGGATAAAGAACACCGGGGAGCTGTTTTTT. It specifies CASRIKNTGELFF.

The V call is TRBV3-1 (or the pseudogene TRBV3-2), the J call TRBJ1-2; the D is unclear. CDR1 LGHDT and CDR2 YNNKEL come from the germline V gene (reference sequence). The CDR3 spans 12 residues. Trimming removed 0 bases from V and 6 bases from J, with 5 bases in between. The CDR3 sequence: CASSQDGNGYTF. For the CDR3, the DNA is TGTGCCAGCAGCCAAGATGGCAATGGCTACACCTTC.

This sequence joins TRBV19 and TRBJ1-5, with 11 bases aligning to TRBD1. With 5 bases clipped from V and 0 bases from J, the junction kept 15 bases outside the gene matches. Germline assignment: CDR1 LNHDA and CDR2 SQIVND (reference sequence). This CDR3 is built from 20 residues. CDR3 loop: CASSQFWGQGGEGSNQPQHF. The CDR3 coding sequence is TGTGCCAGTAGTCAGTTTTGGGGACAGGGGGGTGAGGGTAGCAATCAGCCCCAGCATTTT.

The chain has TRBV4-2 and TRBJ1-2, with 9 nucleotides matching TRBD1. Germline CDR1 LGHNA, CDR2 YNFKEQ. V dropped 2 bases and J dropped 7; count of bases not matched to a gene: 5. The CDR3 has 14 residues. The CDR3: CASSQPGQGPGYTF. The CDR3, as DNA: TGTGCCAGCAGCCAACCGGGACAGGGCCCTGGCTACACCTTC.

This clone was detected a few times. V usage is TRBV2 and J usage is TRBJ1-4; D not certain. Per the germline V gene, CDR1 is SNHLY and CDR2 is FYNNEI. The CDR3 is made up of 15 amino acids. V was trimmed by 0 bases and J by 7 bases, leaving 12 bases between them. CDR3 coding DNA: TGTGCCAGCAGTGAAGCGCCGGGAAGTGGTGAAAAACTGTTTTTT. Translated, it gives CASSEAPGSGEKLFF.

The rearrangement joins TRBV7-6 to TRBJ1-5; a possible D gene is TRBD1 (5 bases). From germline, CDR1 is SGHVS and CDR2 FNYEAQ. V was clipped by 5 bases and J by 1 base, with 12 bases between them. CDR3 length equals 15 residues. Here the CDR3 reads CASSPSGASNQPQHF. DNA of the CDR3: TGTGCCAGCAGCCCCTCCGGGGCAAGCAATCAGCCCCAGCATTTT.

This clone was counted between two and nine times. The chain uses TRBV9 and TRBJ2-7, with D possibly TRBD1 on 6 matching bases. CDR1 and CDR2 (germline): SGDLS, YYNGEE. CDR3 size: 13 residues. Trimming left V 4 bases short and J 2 bases short, with 10 bases between. The CDR3 DNA sequence: TGTGCCAGCAGCATGGGGACAACCTACGAGCAGTACTTC. The encoded protein is CASSMGTTYEQYF.

The V gene is TRBV5-6, the J gene TRBJ2-3; D tentatively reads TRBD1 or TRBD2 (6 bases each). V was trimmed by 3 bases and J by 6 bases, leaving 14 bases between them. CDR3 length: 14 residues. Looked up from germline, CDR1 is SGHDT and CDR2 is YYEEEE. The CDR3 DNA follows: TGTGCCAGCAGCTCCCTACGAGGGGGGGATACGCAGTATTTT. This sequence encodes CASSSLRGGDTQYF. Combining the CDR3 with reference TRBV5-6 and TRBJ2-3 gives the whole variable domain DAGVTQSPTHLIKTRGQQVTLRCSPKSGHDTVSWYQQALGQGPQFIFQYYEEEERQRGNFPDRFSGHQFPNYSSELNVNALLLGDSALYLCASSSLRGGDTQYFGPGTRLTVL.

Only one count was recorded for this clone. The rearrangement uses TRBV12-3 or TRBV12-4 and TRBJ2-5; no definite D call. Trimming stripped 7 bases from V and 5 bases from J, with 14 bases between. This CDR3 has 13 amino acids. The CDR3 DNA reads as TGTGCCAGCACCTTCCGGGCTGGGGAGACCCAGTACTTC. Its protein product is CASTFRAGETQYF.

This clone was seen a few times. V usage is TRBV14 and J usage is TRBJ2-1; D is possibly TRBD2 (6 bases). The V end was cut by 0 bases, the J end by 5 bases, with 14 bases between. The CDR3 is made up of 16 amino acids. Looked up from germline, CDR1 is SGHDN and CDR2 is FVKESK. Here the CDR3 reads CASSQDWFGLNNEQFF. CDR3 sequence (DNA): TGTGCCAGCAGCCAAGATTGGTTCGGACTAAACAATGAGCAGTTCTTC.

The chain uses TRBV9 and TRBJ1-1, with 7 bases identical to TRBD1. Germline lookup yields CDR1 SGDLS and CDR2 YYNGEE. The CDR3 totals 14 residues. Losses at the gene ends were 5 bases for V and 4 bases for J; bases not matched to a gene: 8. DNA of the CDR3: TGTGCCAGCAGTCCCCGGACAGGACGCACTGAAGCTTTCTTT. Translating it yields CASSPRTGRTEAFF.

Comments on this clone: A junction end diverges from the germline sequence, so it may reflect a read error. The chain couples TRBV6-2 or TRBV6-3 to TRBJ2-7, with unresolved D. This CDR3 comprises 12 residues. Germline V gives CDR1 MNHEY, CDR2 SVGEGT. CDR3 sequence: CASSYLGSEQCF. In DNA form, the CDR3 reads TGTGCCAGCAGTTACCTTGGGTCCGAGCAGTGCTTC.

This clone has a single count. The chain joins TRBV9 to TRBJ2-2; 7 bases are shared with TRBD2. With 4 bases clipped from V and 7 bases from J, the junction kept 10 bases outside the gene matches. There are 15 residues in the CDR3. The germline gives CDR1 SGDLS, CDR2 YYNGEE. CDR3 sequence reads: CASSSGGGHGGELFF. The CDR3 bases are TGTGCCAGCAGCAGTGGGGGAGGGCATGGCGGGGAGCTGTTTTTT.

This chain links TRBV15 with TRBJ1-5; D gene uncertain. The V end was cut by 4 bases, the J end by 9 bases, with 10 bases between. The germline CDR1 and CDR2 sequences are LNHNV and YYDKDF (reference sequence). CDR3 size: 12 residues. DNA of the CDR3: TGTGCCACCAGCATCGCCGGAGGGCCCCAGCATTTT. Protein: CATSIAGGPQHF.

This clone was observed a handful of times. This chain uses TRBV21-1 with TRBJ2-7; the D call TRBD1 from the table was never checked on the DNA. TRBV21-1 is reported as a pseudogene. There are 16 residues in the CDR3. CDR3 in amino acids: CARVTGGTISTYEQYF. The CDR3 DNA reads TGTGCCAGGGTGACAGGGGGAACAATTTCGACCTACGAGCAGTACTTC.

The rearrangement joins TRBV9 to TRBJ1-1; D is unclear. The CDR3 length is 14 residues. Germline loops: CDR1 SGDLS, CDR2 YYNGEE. V was shortened by 2 bases and J by 4 bases, with 12 bases between the two germline ends. The CDR3 spells CASSVQDGVTEAFF. The CDR3 nucleotides read TGTGCCAGCAGCGTGCAGGACGGCGTCACTGAAGCTTTCTTT.

This CDR3 reads CASSSVRASGKNIQYF. CDR3 bases: TGTGCCAGCAGTTCGGTAAGGGCCTCGGGCAAAAACATTCAGTACTTC. This chain joins TRBV28 and TRBJ2-4; D uncertain. The CDR3 contains 16 residues. Germline CDR1 and CDR2: MDHEN and SYDVKM. Trimming cost V 4 bases and J 3 bases, with 16 bases left between them.

This chain links TRBV10-3 with TRBJ2-7, with D possibly being TRBD2 (6 bases). V was shortened by 4 bases and J by 3 bases, with 19 bases between the two germline ends. CDR3 length equals 16 residues. Germline values: CDR1 ENHRY, CDR2 SYGVKD. The CDR3 region is CAISGSFGGTIYEQYF. CDR3 DNA sequence: TGTGCCATCAGTGGGAGCTTTGGGGGGACGATCTACGAGCAGTACTTC.